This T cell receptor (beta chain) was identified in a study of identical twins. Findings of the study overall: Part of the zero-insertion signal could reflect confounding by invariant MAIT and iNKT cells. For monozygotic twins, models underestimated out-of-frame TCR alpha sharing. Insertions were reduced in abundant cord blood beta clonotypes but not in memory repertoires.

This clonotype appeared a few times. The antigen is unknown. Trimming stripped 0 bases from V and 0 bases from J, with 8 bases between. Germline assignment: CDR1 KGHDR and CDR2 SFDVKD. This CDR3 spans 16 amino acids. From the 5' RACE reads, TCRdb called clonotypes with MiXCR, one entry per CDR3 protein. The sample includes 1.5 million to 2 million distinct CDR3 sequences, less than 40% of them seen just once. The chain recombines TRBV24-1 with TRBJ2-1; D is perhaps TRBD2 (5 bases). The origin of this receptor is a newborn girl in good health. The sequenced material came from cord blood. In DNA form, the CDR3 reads TGTGCCACCAGTGATTTGCGCGGGCCCTCCTACAATGAGCAGTTCTTC. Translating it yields CATSDLRGPSYNEQFF.